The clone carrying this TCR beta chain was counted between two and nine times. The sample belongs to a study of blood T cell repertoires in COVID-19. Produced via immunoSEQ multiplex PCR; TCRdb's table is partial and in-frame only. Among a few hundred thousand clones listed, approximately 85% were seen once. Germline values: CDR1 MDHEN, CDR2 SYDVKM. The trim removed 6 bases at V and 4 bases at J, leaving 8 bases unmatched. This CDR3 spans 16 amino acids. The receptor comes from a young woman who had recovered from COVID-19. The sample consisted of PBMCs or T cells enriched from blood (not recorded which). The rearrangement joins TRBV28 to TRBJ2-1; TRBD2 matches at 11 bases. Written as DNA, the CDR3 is TGTGCCAGCAGCGCAGCTAGCGGGGGGTCTTACAATGAGCAGTTCTTC. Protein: CASSAASGGSYNEQFF.